This T cell receptor (beta chain) was sequenced for a study of type 1 regulatory T cells. As for this clonotype: Its specificity is not known.

TCRdb processed the reads anew with MiXCR; each CDR3 protein has one entry. The table has approximately 72,000 distinct CDR3 sequences, roughly three fifths seen once. The CDR3 has 15 amino acids. The germline gives CDR1 KGHDR, CDR2 SFDVKD. V lost 9 bases to trimming and J lost 3 bases; unmatched junction nucleotides: 9. This receptor was identified in a human donor in good health. The chain is built from TRBV24-1 and TRBJ2-3; 9 bases are shared with TRBD1. Sequenced input: cultured T cells, either the whole culture or a sorted T cell fraction (not recorded which). Subset in this sample: Tr1-enriched cell product generated in vitro against host alloantigens. The CDR3 DNA is TGTGCCACCCGGGGTGGGGACAGGGAGACAGATACGCAGTATTTT. It is translated as CATRGGDRETDTQYF.